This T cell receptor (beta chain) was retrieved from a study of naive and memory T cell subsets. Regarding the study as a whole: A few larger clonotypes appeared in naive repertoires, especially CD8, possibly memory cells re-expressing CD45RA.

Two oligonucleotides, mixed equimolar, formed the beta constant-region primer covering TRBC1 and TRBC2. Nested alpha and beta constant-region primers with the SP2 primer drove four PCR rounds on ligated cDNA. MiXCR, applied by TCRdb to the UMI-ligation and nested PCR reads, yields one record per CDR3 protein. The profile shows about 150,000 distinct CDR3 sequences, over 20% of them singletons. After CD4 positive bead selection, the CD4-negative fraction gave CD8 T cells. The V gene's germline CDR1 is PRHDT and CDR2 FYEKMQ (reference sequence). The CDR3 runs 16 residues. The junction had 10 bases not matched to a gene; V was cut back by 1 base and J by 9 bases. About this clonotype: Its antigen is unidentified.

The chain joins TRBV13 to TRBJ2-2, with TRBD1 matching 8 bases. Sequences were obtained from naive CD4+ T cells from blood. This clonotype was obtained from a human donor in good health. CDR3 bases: TGTGCCAGCAGCTTAGTCCTACGGGACAGGTCTCGGGAGCTGTTTTTT. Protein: CASSLVLRDRSRELFF.